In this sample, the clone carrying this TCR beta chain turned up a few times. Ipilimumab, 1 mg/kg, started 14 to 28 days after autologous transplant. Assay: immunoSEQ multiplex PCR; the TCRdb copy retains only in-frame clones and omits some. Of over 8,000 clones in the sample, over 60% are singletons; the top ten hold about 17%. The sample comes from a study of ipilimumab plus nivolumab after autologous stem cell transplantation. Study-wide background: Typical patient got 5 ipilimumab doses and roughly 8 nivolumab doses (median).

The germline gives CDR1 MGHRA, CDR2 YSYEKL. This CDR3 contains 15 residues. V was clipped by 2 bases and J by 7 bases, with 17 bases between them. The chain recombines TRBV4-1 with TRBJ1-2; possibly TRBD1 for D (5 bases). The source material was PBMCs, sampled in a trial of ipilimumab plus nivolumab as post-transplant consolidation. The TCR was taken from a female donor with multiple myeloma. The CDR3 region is CASSQLVAGWSGYTF. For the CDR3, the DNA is TGCGCCAGCAGCCAACTGGTGGCAGGGTGGTCTGGCTACACCTTC.